These 21 T cell receptor beta chains share one sample of origin, sequenced in a study of blood T cells in healthy people across ages. A J-beta primer mix and a sample-barcoded 5' primer were used in a second PCR of about 7 to 12 cycles. Each CDR3 protein gets one entry after TCRdb re-called the 5' RACE reads with MiXCR. Of hundreds of thousands of distinct CDR3 sequences in the sample, roughly 58% are singletons; the top ten hold 30% to 45%. Sequencing was done on a sample of blood. All receptors come from a man between 60 and 75 years old in good health.

This clonotype was detected only a few times. The rearrangement joins TRBV10-3 to TRBJ2-5, with 11 bases aligning to TRBD1. The J call could be wrong; TRBJ2-7 is a better fit for the DNA end. The CDR3 totals 14 residues. Germline loops: CDR1 ENHRY, CDR2 SYGVKD. CDR3 DNA: TGTGCCATCAGTGATGGGACAGGGGGCTACGAGCAGTACTTC. Translated, it gives CAISDGTGGYEQYF.

This clonotype was observed a handful of times. This chain connects TRBV7-2 to TRBJ2-5; the D is unclear. Deletions cut 0 bases from V and 2 bases from J, with 10 bases between. CDR1 is SGHTA and CDR2 is FQGNSA in the germline V gene. The CDR3 totals 15 residues. CDR3 in amino acids: CASSLAPTMQETQYF. The CDR3 DNA follows: TGTGCCAGCAGCTTAGCGCCCACTATGCAAGAGACCCAGTACTTC.

The chain has TRBV4-1 and TRBJ2-7; D gene uncertain. Germline CDR1 and CDR2: MGHRA and YSYEKL. The CDR3 is 14 residues long. Trimming left V 1 base short and J 3 bases short, with 10 bases between. The CDR3 is CASSQALWGYEQYF. The CDR3 bases are TGCGCCAGCAGCCAAGCATTGTGGGGCTACGAGCAGTACTTC.

This chain joins TRBV12-5 and TRBJ2-1; D call uncertain. The end of the DNA aligns better with TRBJ2-7, so the J call may be wrong. Germline V gene sequence: CDR1 LGHNT, CDR2 FRNRAP. This CDR3 has 15 residues. The CDR3 loop is CASGLNGPYYNEQYF. In DNA, the CDR3 is TGTGCTAGTGGTTTAAACGGACCATACTACAATGAGCAGTACTTC.

V usage is TRBV5-1 and J usage is TRBJ2-1, with D possibly TRBD2 on 6 matching bases. The J call may be mistaken, given a closer DNA end match to TRBJ2-7. CDR1 and CDR2 (germline): SGHRS, YFSETQ. The CDR3 is 17 residues long. The CDR3 here is CASSLAGAPGRYNEQYF. As DNA, the CDR3 is TGCGCCAGCAGCTTGGCTGGGGCCCCGGGGAGGTACAATGAGCAGTACTTC.

V gene TRBV4-2 combines with J gene TRBJ2-3; 10 positions match TRBD2. The CDR3 contains 19 residues. Germline-derived CDR1 and CDR2 are LGHNA and YNFKEQ. Losses at the gene ends were 0 bases for V and 5 bases for J; bases not matched to a gene: 14. The CDR3 sequence: CASSQDGVPSGRDGDTQYF. The CDR3 DNA reads as TGTGCCAGCAGCCAAGATGGGGTTCCTAGCGGGAGAGACGGAGATACGCAGTATTTT.

The rearrangement uses TRBV6-5 and TRBJ2-6; no clear D gene. V lost 2 bases and J lost 8, with 10 bases in between. The CDR3 sequence is 14 residues long. CDR1 is MNHEY, CDR2 SVGAGI, per germline. Written as DNA, the CDR3 is TGTGCCAGCAGTTACGGTGGCTCCACCAACGTCCTGACTTTC. This sequence encodes CASSYGGSTNVLTF.

For the CDR3, the DNA is TGCGCCAGCAGCCAAGCCCGGGACAGGGGATTCAATGAGCAGTTCTTC. It specifies CASSQARDRGFNEQFF. V and J are TRBV4-1 and TRBJ2-1; 10 positions agree with TRBD1. V trimming: 1 base; J trimming: 6 bases; junction bases outside the gene matches: 6. Germline lookup yields CDR1 MGHRA and CDR2 YSYEKL. This CDR3 spans 16 amino acids.

The chain couples TRBV3-1 to TRBJ2-1; the match to TRBD2 covers 9 bases. With 1 base clipped from V and 0 bases from J, the junction kept 4 bases outside the gene matches. CDR1 and CDR2 (germline): LGHDT, YNNKEL (reference sequence). The CDR3 runs 17 residues. In DNA form, the CDR3 reads TGTGCCAGCAGCCAAGGCTCGACTAGCGGCTCCTACAATGAGCAGTTCTTC. It translates to CASSQGSTSGSYNEQFF.

Many counts were recorded for this clonotype. The chain is built from TRBV5-1 and TRBJ2-1; D possibly corresponds to TRBD1 (5 bases). CDR3 length equals 15 residues. Germline CDR1 is SGHRS and CDR2 is YFSETQ. Trimming shortened V by 0 bases and J by 3 bases, and 10 bases separated the two germline ends. The CDR3 region has the DNA TGCGCCAGCAGCTTGGGGCAGGGCCTCTACAATGAGCAGTTCTTC. Its protein product is CASSLGQGLYNEQFF.

Only a few counts were recorded for this clonotype. CDR3 in DNA: TGTGCCACCAGTGATCGGACAGGGGCCCAAGAGACCCAGTACTTC. This sequence encodes CATSDRTGAQETQYF. The V call is TRBV24-1, the J call TRBJ2-5, with TRBD1 matching over 9 bases. The CDR3 has 15 amino acids. CDR1 is KGHDR and CDR2 is SFDVKD in the germline V gene. Trimming removed 3 bases from V and 1 base from J; junction bases left unmatched: 2.

This chain connects TRBV6-1 to TRBJ2-1; 11 bases line up with TRBD2. The CDR3 length is 15 residues. V gave up 4 bases and J gave up 4 bases; unmatched junction bases: 3. The germline CDR1 and CDR2 sequences are MNHNS and SASEGT. CDR3 sequence: CASSAGTSGYNEQFF. The CDR3 DNA reads TGTGCCAGCAGTGCCGGGACTAGCGGTTACAATGAGCAGTTCTTC.

The chain recombines TRBV9 with TRBJ1-6; possibly TRBD1 for D (6 bases). Germline CDR1 and CDR2: SGDLS and YYNGEE. Deletions cut 4 bases from V and 5 bases from J, with 16 bases between. The CDR3 loop spans 16 amino acids. The CDR3 sequence: CASSPLGTTDNSPLHF. CDR3 nucleotides: TGTGCCAGCAGCCCTTTAGGGACAACAGATAATTCACCCCTCCACTTT.

The chain uses TRBV3-1 and TRBJ2-2, with 7 bases that match TRBD2. J was trimmed by 7 bases and V by 2 bases; bases with no gene match: 1. Germline V gene data show CDR1 as LGHDT and CDR2 as YNNKEL (reference sequence). This CDR3 contains 13 residues. The chain's CDR3 is CASSQREVGELFF. As DNA, the CDR3 is TGTGCCAGCAGCCAACGGGAGGTCGGGGAGCTGTTTTTT.

This clonotype showed up just once. The gene calls are TRBV27 and TRBJ1-4, with D perhaps TRBD1 (6 bases). Trimming stripped 5 bases from V and 4 bases from J, with 11 bases between. Germline lookup yields CDR1 MNHEY and CDR2 SMNVEV (reference sequence). CDR3 length equals 14 residues. CDR3 in amino acids: CASSPDRNNEKLFF. DNA of the CDR3: TGTGCCAGCAGTCCGGACAGAAATAATGAAAAACTGTTTTTT.

This sequence joins TRBV5-4 and TRBJ2-5; 10 nucleotides line up with TRBD1. TRBJ2-7 matches the DNA end more closely, so the J call is doubtful. Per the germline V gene, CDR1 is SGHNT and CDR2 is YYREEE (reference sequence). This CDR3 comprises 15 residues. The CDR3 bases are TGTGCCAGCAGCCCCACGGGACAGGGGCTTCTCGAGCAGTACTTC. Encoded protein: CASSPTGQGLLEQYF.

The V gene is TRBV5-5, the J gene TRBJ2-5; no clear D gene. The CDR3 spans 15 residues. Deletions cut 0 bases from V and 0 bases from J, with 9 bases between. The germline V gene has CDR1 SGHKS and CDR2 YYEKEE (reference sequence). CDR3 sequence: CASSLAGLDQETQYF. The CDR3 coding sequence is TGTGCCAGCAGCTTGGCCGGTTTGGACCAAGAGACCCAGTACTTC. Variable domain in full (rest from reference TRBV5-5 and TRBJ2-5): DAGVTQSPTHLIKTRGQQVTLRCSPISGHKSVSWYQQVLGQGPQFIFQYYEKEERGRGNFPDRFSARQFPNYSSELNVNALLLGDSALYLCASSLAGLDQETQYFGPGTRLLVL.

The genes are TRBV10-3 and TRBJ2-7; no clear D gene. CDR3 length: 13 amino acids. V lost 2 bases, J lost 3 bases, and 8 bases lay in between. The germline gives CDR1 ENHRY, CDR2 SYGVKD. CDR3 bases: TGTGCCATCAGTGAGCCCCCCTTCTACGAGCAGTACTTC. This translates into CAISEPPFYEQYF.

The chain is built from TRBV10-3 and TRBJ1-1; 10 bases match TRBD1. Trimming cost V 8 bases and J 7 bases; bases outside gene matches: 7. The length of the CDR3 is 13 residues. CDR1 is ENHRY and CDR2 is SYGVKD in the germline V gene. Here the CDR3 DNA reads TGTGCCATCGAGGCCGGACAGGGGGTTGAAGCTTTCTTT. It specifies CAIEAGQGVEAFF.

The sample holds a few counts of this clonotype. The chain recombines TRBV29-1 with TRBJ2-5, with D tentatively TRBD1 or TRBD2 (5 bases each). Germline V gene sequence: CDR1 SQVTM, CDR2 ANQGSEA. The CDR3 sequence is 12 residues long. Trimming removed 4 bases from V and 1 base from J, with 7 bases in between. The chain's CDR3 is CSVVGVQETQYF. As DNA, the CDR3 is TGCAGCGTTGTGGGGGTCCAAGAGACCCAGTACTTC.

V is TRBV20-1 and J is TRBJ1-5; D unclear. Germline V gene sequence: CDR1 DFQATT, CDR2 SNEGSKA (reference sequence). The CDR3 length is 15 residues. The V gene lost 3 bases and the J gene lost 5 bases, with 17 bases spanning the gap. The CDR3 loop reads CSASVGEVEYQPQHF. The CDR3 nucleotides read TGCAGTGCTAGTGTTGGGGAGGTTGAATATCAGCCCCAGCATTTT.